This note documents a single T cell receptor beta chain sequence. Its antigen is currently unknown. The entry originates in a study of PD-1 blockade in classical Hodgkin lymphoma. Some clones are missing from TCRdb's copy, which holds only in-frame ones; the method was immunoSEQ multiplex PCR. Among nearly 25,000 clones listed, 69% were seen once. V was pared by 6 bases and J by 3 bases, with 10 bases between. This CDR3 comprises 13 residues. Germline lookup yields CDR1 SGHNT and CDR2 YENEEA. Study-level findings and limits: Healthy donors reportedly exceeded newly diagnosed patients in baseline TCR diversity. A significant rise in TCR diversity was seen by C4D1 for CD4+ cells but not for CD8+ cells. Baseline diversity in complete responders resembled that of newly diagnosed patients.

Following autologous stem cell transplantation, relapse occurred in every patient, and exposure to brentuximab vedotin varied. This rearrangement joins TRBV11-3 to TRBJ2-3, with D perhaps matching TRBD1 (7 bases). The input for sequencing was peripheral blood mononuclear cells (PBMCs), taken at baseline. The source of this sequence is a human donor with classical Hodgkin lymphoma. The CDR3 protein is CASSPGGTDTQYF. CDR3 bases: TGTGCCAGCAGTCCAGGGGGGACAGATACGCAGTATTTT.